These 6 T cell receptor beta chains came from one sample sequenced in a study of PD-L1 blockade in urothelial cancer. Sequencing used immunoSEQ multiplex PCR; TCRdb keeps in-frame clones, though not all of them. The data contain roughly 53,000 clones, around 85% of them singletons. Time point noted: pretreatment peripheral blood. Sequences were derived from PBMCs, sampled around atezolizumab (anti-PD-L1) treatment. The source is a woman in her sixties with urothelial cancer.

The chain uses TRBV6-5 and TRBJ2-7; maybe TRBD1 (6 bases). Germline-derived CDR1 and CDR2 are MNHEY and SVGAGI. Trimming shortened V by 2 bases and J by 5 bases, and 16 bases separated the two germline ends. The CDR3 consists of 15 residues. CDR3 in DNA: TGTGCCAGCAGTTACACCGGCCAGGGGTTCCACGAGCAGTACTTC. It encodes CASSYTGQGFHEQYF.

The rearrangement joins TRBV2 to TRBJ1-2; 8 bases are a match to TRBD1. The CDR3 runs 13 residues. CDR1 is SNHLY, CDR2 FYNNEI, per germline. The V segment lost 6 bases and the J segment 6 bases; nucleotides outside the gene matches: 6. CDR3 DNA sequence: TGTGCCAGCAGACAGGGGGGATCGGATGGCTACACCTTC. Residues: CASRQGGSDGYTF.

V and J are TRBV7-9 and TRBJ2-1; the match to TRBD2 covers 11 bases. V lost 5 bases and J lost 5; bases outside the gene matches: 8. Germline-derived CDR1 and CDR2 are SEHNR and FQNEAQ (reference sequence). The CDR3 is made up of 16 amino acids. CDR3 residues: CASSRIAGGFNNEQFF. The DNA of the CDR3 is TGTGCCAGCAGCAGAATAGCGGGGGGGTTTAACAATGAGCAGTTCTTC.

The chain joins TRBV19 to TRBJ2-7, with D perhaps TRBD1 (8 bases). There are 15 residues in the CDR3. Trimming pared 3 bases from V and 6 bases from J, leaving 18 bases between. Germline V lookup: CDR1 LNHDA, CDR2 SQIVND (reference sequence). The CDR3 loop reads CASSIRQGPGGEQYF. For the CDR3, the DNA is TGTGCCAGTAGTATCCGACAGGGGCCGGGAGGCGAGCAGTACTTC.

The rearrangement links TRBV11-3 to TRBJ2-7; tentative D call: TRBD1 (6 bases). The V end was cut by 3 bases, the J end by 5 bases, with 11 bases between. Per the germline V gene, CDR1 is SGHNT and CDR2 is YENEEA. The CDR3 consists of 13 residues. CDR3 in amino acids: CASSFQGRDEQYF. CDR3 nucleotide sequence: TGTGCCAGCAGCTTTCAGGGGCGGGACGAGCAGTACTTC.

V usage is TRBV28 and J usage is TRBJ2-7, with no clear D. Trimming took 7 bases from V and 2 from J, leaving 12 bases between them. The CDR3 runs 13 residues. CDR1 and CDR2 from the germline V gene are MDHEN and SYDVKM. The CDR3 reads CASTVPPTYEQYF. For the CDR3, the DNA is TGTGCCAGCACTGTCCCACCTACCTACGAGCAGTACTTC.